These T cell receptor beta chains were read from a single sample in a study of blood T cell repertoires in COVID-19. The data were produced by immunoSEQ multiplex PCR, yet TCRdb's version contains in-frame clones alone and is incomplete. The sample yields approximately 94,000 clones, around 80% seen once. Sequencing was performed on peripheral blood. The receptors were sampled from a man aged 60-69 years with acute or convalescent COVID-19. Both conserved end residues are part of each CDR3. Fields, in order: J gene, D gene, clone size, V gene, CDR3 protein, CDR3 DNA. D genes are given only for firm matches. Where a row states a size, it is once, few, many or the class of an expanded clone; other rows omit it.

j_call: TRBJ1-2; d_call: TRBD1; clone_size: -; v_call: TRBV5-4; cdr3_aa: CASSQTGNNYGYTF; cdr3_nt: TGTGCCAGCAGCCAGACAGGGAATAACTATGGCTACACCTTC
j_call: TRBJ2-5; d_call: TRBD2; clone_size: -; v_call: TRBV15; cdr3_aa: CATSSLSTSAYAETQYF; cdr3_nt: TGTGCCACCAGCTCTTTATCGACTAGCGCCTATGCCGAGACCCAGTACTTC
j_call: TRBJ1-1; d_call: TRBD1; clone_size: -; v_call: TRBV18; cdr3_aa: CASSRDRMNTEAFF; cdr3_nt: TGTGCCAGCTCACGGGACAGAATGAACACTGAAGCTTTCTTT
j_call: TRBJ2-1; d_call: -; clone_size: -; v_call: TRBV3-1/TRBV3-2; cdr3_aa: CASRGANEQFF; cdr3_nt: TGTGCCAGTCGGGGGGCCAATGAGCAGTTCTTC
j_call: TRBJ2-7; d_call: -; clone_size: -; v_call: TRBV6-1; cdr3_aa: CASTDSTGAYEQYF; cdr3_nt: TGTGCCAGCACCGACTCCACAGGTGCCTACGAGCAGTACTTC
j_call: TRBJ2-5; d_call: -; clone_size: -; v_call: TRBV5-5; cdr3_aa: CASSLENRVQETQYF; cdr3_nt: TGTGCCAGCAGCTTGGAAAACCGGGTTCAAGAGACCCAGTACTTC
j_call: TRBJ1-1; d_call: -; clone_size: -; v_call: TRBV25-1; cdr3_aa: CASRRGGVLGFGNTEAFF; cdr3_nt: TGTGCCAGCCGCCGGGGAGGGGTTCTGGGATTTGGGAACACTGAAGCTTTCTTT
j_call: TRBJ2-1; d_call: TRBD2; clone_size: once; v_call: TRBV5-1; cdr3_aa: CASSYGTSGPYNEQFF; cdr3_nt: TGCGCCAGCAGCTACGGGACTAGCGGACCCTACAATGAGCAGTTCTTC
j_call: TRBJ1-5; d_call: TRBD1; clone_size: -; v_call: TRBV6-2/TRBV6-3; cdr3_aa: CASSLGQGRQPQHF; cdr3_nt: TGTGCCAGCAGTCTCGGACAGGGTCGACAGCCCCAGCATTTT
j_call: TRBJ2-1; d_call: TRBD2; clone_size: -; v_call: TRBV12-5; cdr3_aa: CASDLTSGGLGNEQFF; cdr3_nt: TGTGCTAGTGACCTGACTAGCGGGGGTTTAGGGAATGAGCAGTTCTTC
j_call: TRBJ2-7; d_call: TRBD2; clone_size: -; v_call: TRBV11-2; cdr3_aa: CASSLQGGTTVPYEQYF; cdr3_nt: TGTGCCAGCAGCTTACAAGGCGGGACTACCGTACCTTACGAGCAGTACTTC
j_call: TRBJ1-2; d_call: TRBD1; clone_size: -; v_call: TRBV19; cdr3_aa: CASRVTGGHGYTF; cdr3_nt: TGTGCCAGTAGGGTAACAGGGGGCCATGGCTACACCTTC
j_call: TRBJ1-1; d_call: -; clone_size: -; v_call: TRBV7-8; cdr3_aa: CASSQPGSGARSAFF; cdr3_nt: TGTGCCAGCAGCCAGCCTGGATCAGGGGCAAGGTCCGCTTTCTTT
j_call: TRBJ2-2; d_call: -; clone_size: -; v_call: TRBV6-5; cdr3_aa: CASSYSIRGAGELFF; cdr3_nt: TGTGCCAGCAGTTACTCGATCCGGGGAGCCGGGGAGCTGTTTTTT
j_call: TRBJ2-1; d_call: TRBD1; clone_size: -; v_call: TRBV2; cdr3_aa: CASSAGTGFVEQFF; cdr3_nt: TGTGCCAGCAGTGCCGGGACAGGGTTTGTTGAGCAGTTCTTC
j_call: TRBJ2-7; d_call: -; clone_size: -; v_call: TRBV12-5; cdr3_aa: CASGLKLGGAVFGEIPLYEQYF; cdr3_nt: TGTGCTAGTGGTTTAAAGCTTGGTGGAGCAGTCTTCGGGGAAATCCCCCTCTACGAGCAGTACTTC
j_call: TRBJ1-4; d_call: -; clone_size: -; v_call: TRBV7-2; cdr3_aa: CASSLAGTLNEKLFF; cdr3_nt: TGTGCCAGCAGCTTAGCGGGCACTCTTAATGAAAAACTGTTTTTT
j_call: TRBJ1-6; d_call: -; clone_size: -; v_call: TRBV11-1; cdr3_aa: CASSLQLGGNSPLHF; cdr3_nt: TGTGCCAGCAGCCTACAACTGGGGGGGAATTCACCCCTCCACTTT
j_call: TRBJ2-1; d_call: -; clone_size: -; v_call: TRBV7-8; cdr3_aa: CASSAQGYEQFF; cdr3_nt: TGTGCCAGCAGCGCACAGGGTTATGAGCAGTTCTTC
j_call: TRBJ2-1; d_call: TRBD1; clone_size: -; v_call: TRBV5-4; cdr3_aa: CASSLQGAAYNEQFF; cdr3_nt: TGTGCCAGCAGCTTGCAGGGGGCGGCGTACAATGAGCAGTTCTTC
j_call: TRBJ2-1; d_call: -; clone_size: few; v_call: TRBV3-1/TRBV3-2; cdr3_aa: CASSQGLVVYNEQFF; cdr3_nt: TGTGCCAGCAGCCAAGGACTAGTGGTTTACAATGAGCAGTTCTTC
j_call: TRBJ1-2; d_call: -; clone_size: once; v_call: TRBV18; cdr3_aa: CASSPETFSYGYTF; cdr3_nt: TGTGCCAGCTCACCAGAGACATTTTCCTATGGCTACACCTTC
j_call: TRBJ1-5; d_call: TRBD1; clone_size: -; v_call: TRBV28; cdr3_aa: CASSLWQGVNQPQHF; cdr3_nt: TGTGCCAGCAGTTTATGGCAGGGGGTCAATCAGCCCCAGCATTTT
j_call: TRBJ2-5; d_call: -; clone_size: -; v_call: TRBV28; cdr3_aa: CASSLVPGSQETQYF; cdr3_nt: TGTGCCAGCAGCCTAGTTCCGGGGAGCCAAGAGACCCAGTACTTC
j_call: TRBJ1-1; d_call: -; clone_size: -; v_call: TRBV19; cdr3_aa: CASSNLRGTEAFF; cdr3_nt: TGTGCCAGTAGTAACCTGCGGGGCACTGAAGCTTTCTTT
j_call: TRBJ1-6; d_call: TRBD1; clone_size: -; v_call: TRBV19; cdr3_aa: CASSMVTGGNYNSPLHF; cdr3_nt: TGTGCCAGTAGTATGGTGACAGGGGGCAACTATAATTCACCCCTCCACTTT
j_call: TRBJ2-2; d_call: -; clone_size: -; v_call: TRBV5-1; cdr3_aa: CASRREGTGELFF; cdr3_nt: TGCGCCAGCAGGCGCGAGGGAACCGGGGAGCTGTTTTTT
j_call: TRBJ1-6; d_call: TRBD1; clone_size: once; v_call: TRBV28; cdr3_aa: CASSLVTGEYLNSPLHF; cdr3_nt: TGTGCCAGCAGTTTAGTGACAGGGGAATACCTAAATTCACCCCTCCACTTT
j_call: TRBJ1-6; d_call: TRBD1; clone_size: -; v_call: TRBV6-6; cdr3_aa: CASNPMGQSYSPLHF; cdr3_nt: TGTGCCAGCAACCCGATGGGACAGAGTTATTCACCCCTCCACTTT
j_call: TRBJ2-4; d_call: TRBD1; clone_size: -; v_call: TRBV18; cdr3_aa: CASSLWTGEDIQYF; cdr3_nt: TGTGCCAGCTCACTCTGGACAGGGGAGGACATTCAGTACTTC
j_call: TRBJ1-2; d_call: -; clone_size: -; v_call: TRBV7-2; cdr3_aa: CASSTRDTPRGGYTF; cdr3_nt: TGTGCCAGCAGCACCCGGGACACTCCCAGGGGTGGCTACACCTTC
j_call: TRBJ1-5; d_call: TRBD1; clone_size: -; v_call: TRBV3-1/TRBV3-2; cdr3_aa: CASSLGTGNQPQHF; cdr3_nt: TGTGCCAGCAGCCTTGGGACAGGAAATCAGCCCCAGCATTTT
j_call: TRBJ2-1; d_call: TRBD1; clone_size: -; v_call: TRBV7-9; cdr3_aa: CASSPPQGAPYNEQFF; cdr3_nt: TGTGCCAGCAGCCCGCCACAGGGGGCCCCCTACAATGAGCAGTTCTTC
j_call: TRBJ1-1; d_call: TRBD1; clone_size: -; v_call: TRBV9; cdr3_aa: CASSATPGTGNTEAFF; cdr3_nt: TGTGCCAGCAGCGCGACCCCCGGGACAGGGAACACTGAAGCTTTCTTT
j_call: TRBJ1-2; d_call: TRBD1; clone_size: -; v_call: TRBV5-6; cdr3_aa: CASSKTDRHGYTF; cdr3_nt: TGTGCCAGCAGTAAAACGGACAGGCATGGCTACACCTTC
j_call: TRBJ1-6; d_call: -; clone_size: -; v_call: TRBV19; cdr3_aa: CASSGVAGLSSYNSPLHF; cdr3_nt: TGTGCCAGTAGTGGCGTAGCCGGTCTAAGCTCCTATAATTCACCCCTCCACTTT
j_call: TRBJ1-1; d_call: -; clone_size: -; v_call: TRBV5-1; cdr3_aa: CASSPATGGSVAFF; cdr3_nt: TGCGCCAGCAGCCCTGCGACGGGGGGCTCGGTAGCTTTCTTT
j_call: TRBJ1-2; d_call: -; clone_size: -; v_call: TRBV5-1; cdr3_aa: CASSLGHLLGYTF; cdr3_nt: TGCGCCAGCAGCCTGGGACACCTGCTTGGCTACACCTTC
j_call: TRBJ2-1; d_call: -; clone_size: -; v_call: TRBV12-5; cdr3_aa: CATGDPWNEQFF; cdr3_nt: TGTGCTACAGGGGATCCCTGGAATGAGCAGTTCTTC
j_call: TRBJ1-1; d_call: -; clone_size: -; v_call: TRBV7-9; cdr3_aa: CASSLGAGLNTEAFF; cdr3_nt: TGTGCCAGCAGCTTAGGGGCAGGGCTGAACACTGAAGCTTTCTTT
j_call: TRBJ2-1; d_call: -; clone_size: once; v_call: TRBV11-3; cdr3_aa: CASSAPNSAEQFF; cdr3_nt: TGTGCCAGCAGCGCCCCCAATAGCGCTGAGCAGTTCTTC
j_call: TRBJ2-1; d_call: TRBD1; clone_size: -; v_call: TRBV15; cdr3_aa: CATSRGQSYNEQFF; cdr3_nt: TGTGCCACCAGCAGGGGACAGTCCTACAATGAGCAGTTCTTC
j_call: TRBJ2-1; d_call: TRBD1; clone_size: -; v_call: TRBV6-5; cdr3_aa: CASSSGTEEFF; cdr3_nt: TGTGCCAGCAGCTCCGGGACAGAGGAGTTCTTC
j_call: TRBJ1-2; d_call: TRBD1; clone_size: -; v_call: TRBV14; cdr3_aa: CASSLQGALGYTF; cdr3_nt: TGTGCCAGCAGTTTACAGGGGGCGCTTGGCTACACCTTC
j_call: TRBJ1-2; d_call: TRBD1; clone_size: -; v_call: TRBV4-1; cdr3_aa: CASSLKGADRGNYGYTF; cdr3_nt: TGCGCCAGCAGCCTCAAGGGCGCGGACAGGGGGAACTATGGCTACACCTTC
j_call: TRBJ2-1; d_call: TRBD1; clone_size: -; v_call: TRBV11-2; cdr3_aa: CASSSRDRASYNEQFF; cdr3_nt: TGTGCCAGCAGCTCCCGGGACAGGGCCTCCTACAATGAGCAGTTCTTC
j_call: TRBJ2-7; d_call: TRBD2; clone_size: -; v_call: TRBV7-9; cdr3_aa: CASSLRGLAGLHEQYF; cdr3_nt: TGTGCCAGCAGCTTGCGGGGACTAGCGGGGCTCCACGAGCAGTACTTC
j_call: TRBJ2-2; d_call: -; clone_size: few; v_call: TRBV24-1; cdr3_aa: CATSRVEATGELFF; cdr3_nt: TGTGCCACCAGTCGAGTGGAGGCCACCGGGGAGCTGTTTTTT
j_call: TRBJ2-4; d_call: TRBD1; clone_size: -; v_call: TRBV11-2; cdr3_aa: CASSLASVATGKSIQYF; cdr3_nt: TGTGCCAGCAGCTTGGCTTCGGTCGCGACAGGGAAGTCCATTCAGTACTTC
j_call: TRBJ2-2; d_call: TRBD2; clone_size: -; v_call: TRBV3-1/TRBV3-2; cdr3_aa: CASSQDKAGRGRELFF; cdr3_nt: TGTGCCAGCAGCCAAGATAAGGCGGGGAGGGGCCGGGAGCTGTTTTTT
j_call: TRBJ1-1; d_call: TRBD1; clone_size: -; v_call: TRBV5-1; cdr3_aa: CASSFGQGGTEAFF; cdr3_nt: TGCGCCAGCAGCTTTGGCCAGGGGGGAACTGAAGCTTTCTTT
j_call: TRBJ2-2; d_call: TRBD1; clone_size: -; v_call: TRBV5-1; cdr3_aa: CASSSDRGSDDTGELFF; cdr3_nt: TGCGCCAGCAGCTCCGACAGGGGTAGCGATGACACCGGGGAGCTGTTTTTT
j_call: TRBJ2-2; d_call: -; clone_size: -; v_call: TRBV7-2; cdr3_aa: CASSLGNIANTGELFF; cdr3_nt: TGTGCCAGCAGCTTAGGTAATATCGCGAACACCGGGGAGCTGTTTTTT
j_call: TRBJ2-3; d_call: -; clone_size: few; v_call: TRBV18; cdr3_aa: CASSPVGNTDTQYF; cdr3_nt: TGTGCCAGCTCACCGGTCGGGAACACAGATACGCAGTATTTT
j_call: TRBJ1-1; d_call: TRBD1; clone_size: few; v_call: TRBV16; cdr3_aa: CASSHDRGWAEAFF; cdr3_nt: TGTGCCAGCAGCCACGACAGGGGTTGGGCTGAAGCTTTCTTT